The 9 T cell receptor beta chains below come from one sample, sequenced in a study of T cell responses to AZD1222 COVID-19 vaccine. Here immunoSEQ multiplex PCR was the method, and the copy in TCRdb shows in-frame clones only, minus some. Here the sample spans some 180,000 clones, 80% to 90% being singletons. Sequencing was performed on peripheral blood, taken on day 0 of AZD1222 vaccination. Receptors originate from an adult in good health.

This clone has a handful of counts. The chain recombines TRBV27 with TRBJ2-7; no reliable D call. Germline V CDR1 and CDR2: MNHEY, SMNVEV (reference sequence). Trimming shortened V by 2 bases and J by 5 bases, and 10 bases separated the two germline ends. The CDR3 runs 13 residues. In DNA form, the CDR3 reads TGTGCCAGCAGTTTAGCCGCGTTAGACGAGCAGTACTTC. The encoded protein is CASSLAALDEQYF.

The V call is TRBV18, the J call TRBJ1-5, with no clear D. This CDR3 region has 15 residues. Germline CDR1 is KGHSH and CDR2 is LQKENI. Trimming cost V 0 bases and J 5 bases, with 11 bases left between them. CDR3 amino acids: CASSPPGGVDQPQHF. The CDR3 DNA reads TGTGCCAGCTCACCACCGGGTGGAGTGGATCAGCCCCAGCATTTT.

The chain couples TRBV3-1 (or the pseudogene TRBV3-2) to TRBJ1-1; D is unclear. This CDR3 comprises 13 residues. V gave up 4 bases and J gave up 5 bases, with 11 bases separating them. CDR1 and CDR2 from the germline V gene are LGHDT and YNNKEL (reference sequence). CDR3 bases: TGTGCCAGCAGCCGTCAGGTAGGAACTGAAGCTTTCTTT. Amino acids: CASSRQVGTEAFF.

The V and J genes are TRBV11-3 and TRBJ2-2; a weak D match, TRBD2 (6 bases). This CDR3 contains 17 residues. The germline V and J ends were trimmed by 5 bases and 5 bases, with 21 bases remaining between them. Germline V gene data show CDR1 as SGHNT and CDR2 as YENEEA. In nucleotides, the CDR3 is TGTGCCAGCAGCCCCCTACCCTCGCGGGGTCATACCGGGGAGCTGTTTTTT. It yields the protein CASSPLPSRGHTGELFF. The entire variable domain, with the rest obtained from reference TRBV11-3 and TRBJ2-2, is as follows: EAGVVQSPRYKIIEKKQPVAFWCNPISGHNTLYWYLQNLGQGPELLIRYENEEAVDDSQLPKDRFSAERLKGVDSTLKIQPAELGDSAVYLCASSPLPSRGHTGELFFGEGSRLTVL.

The chain carries TRBV28 and TRBJ2-3, with D tentatively TRBD2 (6 bases). V was pared by 2 bases and J by 8 bases, with 17 bases between. The CDR3 sequence is 15 residues long. Germline CDR1 MDHEN, CDR2 SYDVKM. CDR3 in DNA: TGTGCCAGCAGTTTAGCGGGACTCAGTGTGCGTACGCAGTATTTT. Encoded protein: CASSLAGLSVRTQYF. Together with reference TRBV28 and TRBJ2-3, the CDR3 gives the full variable domain: DVKVTQSSRYLVKRTGEKVFLECVQDMDHENMFWYRQDPGLGLRLIYFSYDVKMKEKGDIPEGYSVSREKKERFSLILESASTNQTSMYLCASSLAGLSVRTQYFGPGTRLTVL.

CDR3 amino acids: CASSEGGRGSSPLHF. In nucleotides, the CDR3 is TGTGCCAGCAGTGAAGGGGGCAGGGGTAGTTCACCCCTCCACTTT. The V gene is TRBV6-1, the J gene TRBJ1-6; D perhaps matches TRBD1 (6 bases). CDR1 is MNHNS and CDR2 is SASEGT in the germline V gene. This CDR3 has 15 amino acids. V shed 1 base and J shed 9 bases, with 13 bases lying between them.

The chain joins TRBV19 to TRBJ2-5; 7 bases agree with TRBD1. V shed 4 bases, J shed 2 bases, and the junction held 4 bases outside the gene matches. The CDR3 contains 14 residues. Germline CDR1 reads LNHDA; CDR2 reads SQIVND (reference sequence). The CDR3 reads CASSTGTVQETQYF. The CDR3 DNA sequence: TGTGCCAGTAGTACAGGGACAGTTCAAGAGACCCAGTACTTC. Drawing the rest from reference TRBV19 and TRBJ2-5, the complete variable domain is DGGITQSPKYLFRKEGQNVTLSCEQNLNHDAMYWYRQDPGQGLRLIYYSQIVNDFQKGDIAEGYSVSREKKESFPLTVTSAQKNPTAFYLCASSTGTVQETQYFGPGTRLLVL.

The chain recombines TRBV7-2 with TRBJ2-7; 7 bases line up with TRBD1. From germline, CDR1 is SGHTA and CDR2 FQGNSA. The CDR3 loop spans 17 amino acids. V lost 3 bases and J lost 3; bases outside the gene matches: 14. The CDR3 spells CASSFPLTGTDLYEQYF. The CDR3 DNA reads as TGTGCCAGCAGCTTTCCCCTGACAGGGACAGACCTCTACGAGCAGTACTTC.

The rearrangement joins TRBV6-1 to TRBJ1-5; the D is unclear. V lost 1 base, J lost 0 bases, and 10 bases lay in between. Germline-derived CDR1 and CDR2 are MNHNS and SASEGT. This CDR3 region has 16 residues. The CDR3 sequence: CASSEVFTFSNQPQHF. As DNA, the CDR3 is TGTGCCAGCAGTGAAGTGTTCACGTTTAGCAATCAGCCCCAGCATTTT.